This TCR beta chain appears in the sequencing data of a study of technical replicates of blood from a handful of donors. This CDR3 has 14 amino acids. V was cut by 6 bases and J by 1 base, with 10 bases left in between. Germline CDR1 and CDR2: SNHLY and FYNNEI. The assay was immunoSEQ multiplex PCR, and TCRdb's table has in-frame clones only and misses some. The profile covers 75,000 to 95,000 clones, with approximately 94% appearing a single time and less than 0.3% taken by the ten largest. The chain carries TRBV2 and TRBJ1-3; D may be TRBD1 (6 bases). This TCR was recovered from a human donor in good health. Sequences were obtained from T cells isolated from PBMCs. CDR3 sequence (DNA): TGTGCCAGCAGCCAGGACAGTTCTGGAAACACCATATATTTT. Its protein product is CASSQDSSGNTIYF.